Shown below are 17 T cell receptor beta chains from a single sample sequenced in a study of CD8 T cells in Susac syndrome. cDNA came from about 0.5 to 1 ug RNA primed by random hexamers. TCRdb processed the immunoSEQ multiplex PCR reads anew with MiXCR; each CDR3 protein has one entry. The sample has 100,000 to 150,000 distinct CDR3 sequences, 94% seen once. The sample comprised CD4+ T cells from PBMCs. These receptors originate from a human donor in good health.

DNA of the CDR3: TGTGCCAGCAAAGGGAGTTCACCCCTCCACTTT. The encoded protein is CASKGSSPLHF. The chain couples TRBV2 to TRBJ1-6; D is uncertain. Germline values: CDR1 SNHLY, CDR2 FYNNEI. CDR3 length: 11 residues. The V end lost 7 bases, the J end lost 9 bases, and 7 bases lay between the germline ends.

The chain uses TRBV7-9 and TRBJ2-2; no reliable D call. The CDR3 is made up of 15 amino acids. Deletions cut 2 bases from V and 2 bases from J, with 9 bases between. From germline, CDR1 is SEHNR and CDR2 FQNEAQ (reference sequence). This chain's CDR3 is CASSLRASNTGELFF. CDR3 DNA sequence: TGTGCCAGCAGCTTAAGGGCAAGTAACACCGGGGAGCTGTTTTTT.

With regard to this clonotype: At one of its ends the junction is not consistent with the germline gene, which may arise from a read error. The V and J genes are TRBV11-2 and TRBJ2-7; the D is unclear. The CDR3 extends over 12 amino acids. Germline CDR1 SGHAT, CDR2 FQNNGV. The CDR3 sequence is CASSLDPYEQYF. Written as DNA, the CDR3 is TGCGCCAGCAGCTTAGACCCCTACGAGCAGTACTTC.

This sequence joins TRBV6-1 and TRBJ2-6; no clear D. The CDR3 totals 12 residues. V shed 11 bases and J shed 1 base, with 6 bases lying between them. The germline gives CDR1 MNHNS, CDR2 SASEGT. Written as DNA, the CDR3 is TGTGCCGCCCGGTCTGGGGCCAACGTCCTGACTTTC. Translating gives CAARSGANVLTF.

The CDR3 spells CATDAGQTYEQYF. DNA of the CDR3: TGTGCCACCGACGCCGGACAGACCTACGAGCAGTACTTC. This chain connects TRBV6-1 to TRBJ2-7, with a possible D match to TRBD1 (6 bases). CDR1 and CDR2 (germline): MNHNS, SASEGT. The ends were cut back, 10 bases at V and 2 bases at J, with 15 bases in the middle. This CDR3 has 13 amino acids.

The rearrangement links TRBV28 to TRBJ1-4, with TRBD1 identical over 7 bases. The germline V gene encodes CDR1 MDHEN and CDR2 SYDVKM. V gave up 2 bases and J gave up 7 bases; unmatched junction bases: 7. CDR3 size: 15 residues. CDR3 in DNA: TGTGCCAGCAGTTTAGGACAGGCAATTTCTGAAAAACTGTTTTTT. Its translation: CASSLGQAISEKLFF.

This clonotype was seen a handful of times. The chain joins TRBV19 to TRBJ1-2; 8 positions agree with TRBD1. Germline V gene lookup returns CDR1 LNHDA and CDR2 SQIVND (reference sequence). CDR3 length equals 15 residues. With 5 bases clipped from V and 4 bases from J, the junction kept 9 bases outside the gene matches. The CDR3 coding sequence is TGTGCCAGTAGTGCGCTTCCAGGGGGCCCCTATGGCTACACCTTC. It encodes CASSALPGGPYGYTF.

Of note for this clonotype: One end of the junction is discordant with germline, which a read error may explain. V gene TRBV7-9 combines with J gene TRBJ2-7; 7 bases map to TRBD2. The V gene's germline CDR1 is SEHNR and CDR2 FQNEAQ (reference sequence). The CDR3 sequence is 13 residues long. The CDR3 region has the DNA TGTGCCAGCAGCCTAGCGGAGGCCTACGAGCAGTACTTC. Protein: CASSLAEAYEQYF.

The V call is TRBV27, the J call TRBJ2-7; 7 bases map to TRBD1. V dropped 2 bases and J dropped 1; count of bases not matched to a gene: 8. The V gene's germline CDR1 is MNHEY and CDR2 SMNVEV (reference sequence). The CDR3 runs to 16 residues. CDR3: CASSLRSDRVSYEQYF. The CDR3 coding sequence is TGTGCCAGCAGTTTACGGTCCGACAGGGTTTCCTACGAGCAGTACTTC.

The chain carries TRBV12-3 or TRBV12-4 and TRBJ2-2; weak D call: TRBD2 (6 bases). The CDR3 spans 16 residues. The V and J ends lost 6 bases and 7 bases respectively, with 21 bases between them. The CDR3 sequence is CASSHEWGVAGGELFF. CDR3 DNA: TGTGCCAGCAGCCACGAGTGGGGGGTGGCGGGCGGGGAGCTGTTTTTT.

The CDR3 sequence is CASSPQAEAFF. In DNA, the CDR3 is TGTGCCAGCAGCCCCCAAGCTGAAGCTTTCTTT. The chain links TRBV12-3 or TRBV12-4 to TRBJ1-1; D gene unclear. Trimming shortened V by 6 bases and J by 6 bases, and 8 bases separated the two germline ends. This CDR3 comprises 11 residues.

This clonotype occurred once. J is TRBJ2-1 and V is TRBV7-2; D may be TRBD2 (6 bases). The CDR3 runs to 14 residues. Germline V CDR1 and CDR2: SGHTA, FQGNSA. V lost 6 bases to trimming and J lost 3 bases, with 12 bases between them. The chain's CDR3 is CASRKGRGYNEQFF. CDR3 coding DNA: TGTGCCAGCAGAAAGGGGCGGGGCTACAATGAGCAGTTCTTC.

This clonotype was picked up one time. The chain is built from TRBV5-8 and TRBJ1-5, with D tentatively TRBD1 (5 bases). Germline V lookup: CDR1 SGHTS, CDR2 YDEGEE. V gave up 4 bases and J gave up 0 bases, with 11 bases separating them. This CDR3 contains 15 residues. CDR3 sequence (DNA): TGTGCCAGCAGCCCCAGGGTCCGTAGCAATCAGCCCCAGCATTTT. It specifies CASSPRVRSNQPQHF.

In DNA form, the CDR3 reads TGTGCCAGCAGCCCCGATACAGCGGGGGGCGCCTCGGGCGAGCAGTACTTC. Residues: CASSPDTAGGASGEQYF. The chain has TRBV12-3 or TRBV12-4 and TRBJ2-7, with TRBD2 matching over 9 bases. The V and J ends lost 6 bases and 6 bases, in that order; junction bases with no gene match: 18. This CDR3 region has 17 residues.

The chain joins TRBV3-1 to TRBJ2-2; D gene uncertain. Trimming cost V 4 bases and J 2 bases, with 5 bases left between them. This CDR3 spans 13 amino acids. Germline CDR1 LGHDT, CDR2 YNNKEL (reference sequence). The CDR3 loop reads CASSRDNTGELFF. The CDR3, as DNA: TGTGCCAGCAGCCGCGATAACACCGGGGAGCTGTTTTTT.

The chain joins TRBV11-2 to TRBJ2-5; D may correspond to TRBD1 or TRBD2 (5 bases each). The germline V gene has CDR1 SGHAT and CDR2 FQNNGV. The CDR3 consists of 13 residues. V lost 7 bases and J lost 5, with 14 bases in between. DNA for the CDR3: TGTGCCAGCAACCCGGGACCGGCGGAGACCCAGTACTTC. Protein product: CASNPGPAETQYF.

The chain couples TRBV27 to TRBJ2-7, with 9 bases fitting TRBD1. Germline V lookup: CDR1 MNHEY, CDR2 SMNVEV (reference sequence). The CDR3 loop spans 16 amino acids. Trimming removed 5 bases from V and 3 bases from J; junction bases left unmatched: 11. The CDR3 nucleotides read TGTGCCAGCAGTGATACCGGGACAGGGATTTACTACGAGCAGTACTTC. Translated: CASSDTGTGIYYEQYF.